The rows below give T cell receptor beta chains drawn from one sample of a study of blood T cell dynamics during melanoma immunotherapy. TCRdb's table, derived via immunoSEQ multiplex PCR, lists solely in-frame clones and lacks some. This sample has approximately 17,000 clones, with 70% to 90% found just once. The starting material was blood, obtained from a patient treated with checkpoint blockade. The receptor set was obtained from a human donor with melanoma. Each CDR3 is given with its conserved first and last residue.

V: TRBV2
J: TRBJ2-6
CDR3: CASSPQGTGANVLTF

V: TRBV19
J: TRBJ1-1
CDR3: CASMTGEVTEAFF

V: TRBV5-4
J: TRBJ2-1
CDR3: CASSLWQLGFGGEQFF

V: TRBV6-5
J: TRBJ2-2
CDR3: CAVPGVNTGELFF

V: TRBV6-6
J: TRBJ1-1
CDR3: CASSYSGQKNTEAFF

V: TRBV4-1
J: TRBJ2-7
CDR3: CASSLSGQLYEQYF

V: TRBV6-5
J: TRBJ1-2
CDR3: CASSGGRGQYYGYTF

V: TRBV6-4
J: TRBJ2-5
CDR3: CAGQETQYF

V: TRBV28
J: TRBJ2-5
CDR3: CASSPSSGRAQETQYF

V: TRBV2
J: TRBJ1-5
CDR3: CASSGDVSNQPQHF

V: TRBV5-7
J: TRBJ2-1
CDR3: CASSLAPEASGSDEQFF

V: TRBV7-2
J: TRBJ2-1
CDR3: CASSPLAGEWFF

V: TRBV19
J: TRBJ2-3
CDR3: CASIPVLEASGISDTQYF

V: TRBV6-6
J: TRBJ2-7
CDR3: CASSGTNTGFYEQYF

V: TRBV30
J: TRBJ1-5
CDR3: CAWSAGQYSNQPQHF

V: TRBV7-9
J: TRBJ2-5
CDR3: CASSPGTAQETQYF

V: TRBV19
J: TRBJ2-7
CDR3: CASSAISADRGPEQYF

V: TRBV6-5
J: TRBJ1-1
CDR3: CASSYWNREPTEAFF

V: TRBV7-6
J: TRBJ1-3
CDR3: CASSFRGTQPGNTIYF